These T cell receptor beta chains were read from a single sample in a study of cytomegalovirus exposure and HLA in healthy donors. Produced via immunoSEQ multiplex PCR; TCRdb's table is partial and in-frame only. This sample's table has 150,000 to 200,000 clones. Input material: PBMCs. The receptors were gathered from a man aged 25 to 40 in good health and CMV-seronegative. The CDR3 runs from the conserved cysteine through the conserved F or W. The D gene is left open where the match is weak.

TRBJ2-7 | TRBV27 | NA | TGTGCCAGCAGTTGGACGTCGGGACTGCTTGGGCAGTACTTC | CASSWTSGLLGQYF
TRBJ2-2 | TRBV11-2 | NA | TGTGCCAGCAGCCGACGCGGATCCGGGGACACCGGGGAGCTGTTTTTT | CASSRRGSGDTGELFF
TRBJ2-1 | TRBV6-1 | TRBD2 | TGTGCCAGCAGTGAAGGCCTAGCGGGAGGACAGTACAATGAGCAGTTCTTC | CASSEGLAGGQYNEQFF
TRBJ1-6 | TRBV2 | TRBD1 | TGTGCCAGCAGTGAAGTAGGGACAGGGAATTCACCCCTCCACTTT | CASSEVGTGNSPLHF
TRBJ2-1 | TRBV9 | TRBD2 | TGTGCCAGCAGCGTAGCCCTAGCGGGAAGTGCCTACAATGAGCAGTTCTTC | CASSVALAGSAYNEQFF
TRBJ2-7 | TRBV28 | TRBD2 | TGTGCCAGCAGTTTAGGGGGGGTATTAGGCGAGCAGTACTTC | CASSLGGVLGEQYF
TRBJ1-2 | TRBV28 | TRBD1 | TGTGCCAGCAGACAACAGGGGGTGATCTATGGCTACACCTTC | CASRQQGVIYGYTF
TRBJ1-5 | TRBV6-5 | NA | TGTGCCAGCAGTGAACAGAGGGATCAGCCCCAGCATTTT | CASSEQRDQPQHF
TRBJ1-6 | TRBV5-1 | TRBD1 | TGCGCCAGCAGCTTCACCAGGGGGCTAGGTTCACCCCTCCACTTT | CASSFTRGLGSPLHF
TRBJ2-7 | TRBV7-2 | NA | TGTGCCAGCAGCTTAGCAAAGAACGAGCAGTACTTC | CASSLAKNEQYF
TRBJ2-3 | TRBV5-4 | TRBD1 | TGTGCCAGCAGTTCCCGGACAGGGGCTAGCACAGATACGCAGTATTTT | CASSSRTGASTDTQYF
TRBJ1-5 | TRBV2 | NA | TGTGCCAGCAGGTTCCCCGCAGGAAATCAGCCCCAGCATTTT | CASRFPAGNQPQHF
TRBJ1-1 | TRBV15 | NA | TGTGCCACCAGCAGAGGACACTACACTGAAGCTTTCTTT | CATSRGHYTEAFF
TRBJ1-2 | TRBV5-4 | NA | TGTGCCAGCAACACGGGGGAAGGGTATAGCTATGGCTACACCTTC | CASNTGEGYSYGYTF
TRBJ1-2 | TRBV5-1 | NA | TGCGCCAGCAGCTTGGATCAGGGCCCCTATGGCTACACCTTC | CASSLDQGPYGYTF
TRBJ1-1 | TRBV18 | NA | TGTGCCAGCTCACCAAACCCCGGGGACACTGAAGCTTTCTTT | CASSPNPGDTEAFF
TRBJ2-3 | TRBV5-6 | NA | TGTGCCAGCAGCTTGGGGGCAGGGTGGAACACAGATACGCAGTATTTT | CASSLGAGWNTDTQYF